This T cell receptor beta chain was captured in a study of blood T cells in healthy people across ages. Study as a whole: There was about one barcoded beta molecule captured by template switching per two T cells.

A J-beta primer mix and a sample-barcoded 5' primer were used in a second PCR of about 7 to 11 cycles. TCRdb passed the 5' RACE reads through MiXCR, listing each CDR3 protein once. Seen here are 1.6 million or so distinct CDR3 sequences, about 35% observed once, and the top ten hold about 10%. The study's findings and limits: More naive CD4+ cells and higher diversity were found in long-lived than in aged donors. Possibly confounding the expanded clonotype changes was the fact that donor CMV status was unknown.

In regard to this clonotype: The antigen is undetermined.

This TCR was sampled from a woman younger than 45 in good health. The sample taken for sequencing was blood.

The CDR3 region is CASSPGLEGLYEQYF. CDR3 DNA sequence: TGTGCCAGCAGCCCAGGGTTGGAGGGACTCTACGAGCAGTACTTC. The chain is built from TRBV5-5 and TRBJ2-7; possibly TRBD2 for D (6 bases). The CDR3 length is 15 residues. In germline, CDR1 is SGHKS, CDR2 YYEKEE (reference sequence). Between the trimmed V and J ends, which lost 4 bases and 3 bases, there was a span of 17 bases. The full variable domain, with the rest looked up from reference TRBV5-5 and TRBJ2-7, is DAGVTQSPTHLIKTRGQQVTLRCSPISGHKSVSWYQQVLGQGPQFIFQYYEKEERGRGNFPDRFSARQFPNYSSELNVNALLLGDSALYLCASSPGLEGLYEQYFGPGTRLTVT.